One sample yielded the 17 T cell receptor beta chains listed below, sequenced in a study of T-cell reconstitution after alpha-beta-depleted transplantation in children. The TCRbeta library incorporated unique molecular identifiers. TCRdb recomputed calls from the PCR reads with MiXCR, one row per CDR3 protein. The data hold some 200,000 distinct CDR3 sequences, with 6.3% observed a single time. Material: PBMCs, obtained before TCRalphabeta/CD19-depleted stem cell transplant. All receptors come from a girl under three years old with combined immunodeficiency, due to receive a stem cell transplant.

The chain employs TRBV20-1 and TRBJ2-7, with 9 bases lining up with TRBD2. CDR3 length equals 15 residues. J lost 2 bases, V lost 6 bases, and 11 bases had no gene match. Germline V lookup: CDR1 DFQATT, CDR2 SNEGSKA (reference sequence). CDR3 region: CSAEILTSGPYEQYF. In DNA form, the CDR3 reads TGCAGTGCCGAGATATTAACTAGCGGGCCCTACGAGCAGTACTTC.

This clonotype was seen repeatedly, ten times or more. This sequence joins TRBV6-2 or TRBV6-3 and TRBJ2-7; TRBD1 is a possible D gene (7 bases). V was clipped by 2 bases and J by 2 bases, with 19 bases between them. Germline loops: CDR1 MNHEY, CDR2 SVGEGT. The CDR3 loop spans 17 amino acids. The CDR3 DNA reads as TGTGCCAGCAGTTACGCGGGACAGCTGACTCGTACCTACGAGCAGTACTTC. Its translation is CASSYAGQLTRTYEQYF.

This clonotype was seen many times. The chain recombines TRBV7-6 with TRBJ2-1; 9 bases line up with TRBD2. There are 15 residues in the CDR3. CDR1 and CDR2 (germline): SGHVS, FNYEAQ. V lost 6 bases to trimming and J lost 0 bases; unmatched junction nucleotides: 3. This CDR3 is CASSHSGSSYNEQFF. The DNA of the CDR3 is TGTGCCAGCAGTCATAGCGGGAGCTCCTACAATGAGCAGTTCTTC.

This clonotype was counted at least ten times. The rearrangement joins TRBV9 to TRBJ2-1; TRBD2 matches 9 bases. Germline CDR1 reads SGDLS; CDR2 reads YYNGEE. CDR3 size: 19 residues. V was pared by 1 base and J by 1 base, with 12 bases of the junction left unmatched. The CDR3 loop reads CASSVNPVSSGVSYNEQFF. CDR3 bases: TGTGCCAGCAGCGTAAATCCCGTTTCTAGCGGGGTGTCCTACAATGAGCAGTTCTTC.

This clonotype was found many times. The chain has TRBV12-3 or TRBV12-4 and TRBJ2-2; D is possibly TRBD1 or TRBD2 (6 bases each). CDR3 size: 15 residues. Trimming left V 1 base short and J 6 bases short, with 12 bases between. The CDR3 protein is CASSLVEGVAGELFF. For the CDR3, the DNA is TGTGCCAGCAGTTTAGTGGAGGGGGTAGCCGGGGAGCTGTTTTTT.

Details on this clonotype: With a much larger clone just one base away, this may be a read error. The rearrangement joins TRBV16 to TRBJ1-4; possibly TRBD1 for D (5 bases). CDR3 length equals 15 residues. Per germline, CDR1 KGHSY and CDR2 FQNENV. Trimming took 2 bases from V and 8 from J, leaving 15 bases between them. CDR3 DNA: TGTGCCAGCAGCCAAAATTTGATGCGGGGGGAAAAACTGTTTTTT. Its translation: CASSQNLMRGEKLFF.

This clonotype appeared many times. The V and J genes are TRBV7-9 and TRBJ2-7; tentatively, D is TRBD1 or TRBD2 (5 bases each). Germline V CDR1 and CDR2: SEHNR, FQNEAQ (reference sequence). This CDR3 has 14 residues. The V and J ends lost 5 bases and 7 bases respectively, with 18 bases between them. CDR3 DNA sequence: TGTGCCAGCAGCCCTCAAGGGGCTTCGGGAGAGCAGTACTTC. It codes for CASSPQGASGEQYF.

In its sample, this clonotype was seen many times. This chain connects TRBV5-1 to TRBJ2-1; TRBD2 matches 9 bases. V gave up 2 bases and J gave up 8 bases; unmatched junction bases: 11. The CDR3 has 16 residues. Germline assignment: CDR1 SGHRS and CDR2 YFSETQ. This CDR3 is CASSLDGPSGIHEQFF. Here the CDR3 DNA reads TGCGCCAGCAGCTTAGACGGGCCTAGCGGGATACATGAGCAGTTCTTC.

At least ten counts were recorded for this clonotype. CDR3 DNA: TGTGCCAGCAGCCCGACAGGGGGAGGGACCTACGAGCAGTACTTC. Its protein is CASSPTGGGTYEQYF. V usage is TRBV9 and J usage is TRBJ2-7, with TRBD1 identical over 9 bases. The CDR3 has 15 residues. Trimming took 4 bases from V and 2 from J; bases not matched to a gene: 7. The germline V gene encodes CDR1 SGDLS and CDR2 YYNGEE.

This clonotype was counted at least ten times. The V and J genes are TRBV24-1 and TRBJ2-5; 8 bases are a match to TRBD1. Trimming removed 3 bases from V and 2 bases from J; junction bases left unmatched: 4. Germline loops: CDR1 KGHDR, CDR2 SFDVKD. CDR3 length: 15 amino acids. The CDR3 protein is CATSDPQGAQETQYF. CDR3 nucleotide sequence: TGTGCCACCAGTGATCCCCAGGGGGCACAAGAGACCCAGTACTTC.

The table lists this clonotype with many counts. The rearrangement uses TRBV10-3 and TRBJ2-7; D is unresolved. Deletions cut 10 bases from V and 6 bases from J, with 13 bases between. The germline CDR1 and CDR2 sequences are ENHRY and SYGVKD. This CDR3 has 11 amino acids. This CDR3 reads CASAFGTEQYF. The CDR3, as DNA: TGTGCCAGCGCTTTCGGTACCGAGCAGTACTTC.

As to this clonotype: This CDR3 fails to terminate in the conserved phenylalanine or tryptophan, so it likely reflects a read error. This chain joins TRBV20-1 and TRBJ1-1; D remains ambiguous. Germline assignment: CDR1 DFQATT and CDR2 SNEGSKA (reference sequence). This CDR3 is built from 17 residues. V was shortened by 0 bases and J by 0 bases, with 17 bases between the two germline ends. The DNA of the CDR3 is TGCAGTGCTAGAGATTCGGGAGACCGGCCAATGAACACTGAAGCTTTCTAT. This gives the protein CSARDSGDRPMNTEAFY.

This clonotype was found many times. The V gene is TRBV28, the J gene TRBJ2-7; D gene unclear. The CDR3 runs to 12 residues. V lost 3 bases and J 4 bases, leaving 7 bases between the germline ends. Germline V gene lookup returns CDR1 MDHEN and CDR2 SYDVKM. CDR3 DNA: TGTGCCAGCAGTTTTGGTAGATACGAGCAGTACTTC. It is translated as CASSFGRYEQYF.

V and J are TRBV28 and TRBJ2-5; 7 bases align to TRBD2. The germline CDR1 and CDR2 sequences are MDHEN and SYDVKM. The CDR3 has 15 amino acids. After removal of 5 bases from V and 2 bases from J, the junction contained 8 bases not matched to a gene. The CDR3 here is CASSPLREGQETQYF. For the CDR3, the DNA is TGTGCCAGCAGTCCCCTTAGGGAGGGGCAAGAGACCCAGTACTTC.

This clonotype was seen ten or more times. The chain combines TRBV4-3 with TRBJ2-5; TRBD2 might be the D (6 bases). V was clipped by 3 bases and J by 7 bases, with 18 bases between them. CDR1 is LGHNA and CDR2 is YSLEER in the germline V gene. This CDR3 is 15 amino acids long. The CDR3 DNA follows: TGCGCCAGCAGCCAGATACTAGCTCCCGTGGGGACCCAGTACTTC. Translating it yields CASSQILAPVGTQYF.

This clonotype showed up many times. The V call is TRBV2, the J call TRBJ2-1; the match to TRBD2 covers 9 bases. The CDR3 loop spans 12 amino acids. CDR1 and CDR2 (germline): SNHLY, FYNNEI. Trimming at V came to 8 bases and at J to 8 bases, leaving 4 bases not matched to a gene. The CDR3 here is CASYEREDEQFF. For the CDR3, the DNA is TGTGCCAGCTATGAGCGGGAGGATGAGCAGTTCTTC.

This chain joins TRBV2 and TRBJ1-6, with D possibly matching TRBD1 (5 bases). The CDR3 is 17 amino acids. The V end lost 6 bases, the J end lost 0 bases, and 15 bases lay between the germline ends. Germline V CDR1 and CDR2: SNHLY, FYNNEI. The DNA for the CDR3 is TGTGCCAGCAGGGCCCCGGGGACGAGCTCCTATAATTCACCCCTCCACTTT. Encoded protein: CASRAPGTSSYNSPLHF. Combining the CDR3 with reference TRBV2 and TRBJ1-6 gives the whole variable domain EPEVTQTPSHQVTQMGQEVILRCVPISNHLYFYWYRQILGQKVEFLVSFYNNEISEKSEIFDDQFSVERPDGSNFTLKIRSTKLEDSAMYFCASRAPGTSSYNSPLHFGNGTRLTVT.